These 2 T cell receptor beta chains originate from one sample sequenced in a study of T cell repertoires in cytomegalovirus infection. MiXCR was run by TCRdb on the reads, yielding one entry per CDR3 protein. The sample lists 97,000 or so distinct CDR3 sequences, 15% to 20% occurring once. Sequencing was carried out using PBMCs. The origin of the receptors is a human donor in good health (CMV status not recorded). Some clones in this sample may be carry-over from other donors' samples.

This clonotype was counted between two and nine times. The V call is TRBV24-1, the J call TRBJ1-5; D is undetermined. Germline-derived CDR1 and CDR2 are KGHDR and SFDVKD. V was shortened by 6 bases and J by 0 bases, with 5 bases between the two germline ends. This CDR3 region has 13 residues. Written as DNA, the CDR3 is TGTGCCACCAGTACTCATAGCAATCAGCCCCAGCATTTT. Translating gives CATSTHSNQPQHF.

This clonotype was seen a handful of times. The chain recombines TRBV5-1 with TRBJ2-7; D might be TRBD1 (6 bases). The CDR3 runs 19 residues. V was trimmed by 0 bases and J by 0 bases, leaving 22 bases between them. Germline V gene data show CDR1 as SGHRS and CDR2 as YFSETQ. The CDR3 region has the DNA TGCGCCAGCAGCTTGGGCGACAGGTCCCCAAGGGGATACTCCTACGAGCAGTACTTC. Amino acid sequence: CASSLGDRSPRGYSYEQYF.